Reported below is one TCR beta chain. Time point denoted: persistent/refractory GD, antithyroid drugs over 5 years with positive TRAb. TCR sequences were obtained from RNA taken from PBMCs. Construction of TCR beta libraries relied on iRepertoire HTBI primers and on Arm-PCR targeting CDR3 regions. From the multiplex PCR reads, TCRdb called clonotypes with MiXCR, one entry per CDR3 protein. The sample comprises about 340,000 distinct CDR3 sequences, around 20% of which are singletons, and roughly 27% rests with the top ten. This entry belongs to a study of regulatory T cells in long-lasting Graves disease. Germline V gene lookup returns CDR1 SGHKS and CDR2 YYEKEE (reference sequence). This CDR3 spans 14 amino acids. Trimming cost V 5 bases and J 4 bases; bases outside gene matches: 7.

This sample comprised peripheral blood mononuclear cells (PBMCs), obtained when the disease was refractory, from a patient treated with antithyroid drugs. V gene TRBV5-5 combines with J gene TRBJ2-7; 9 bases are shared with TRBD1. The TCR sequence derives from a female donor with Graves disease. The CDR3, as DNA: TGTGCCAGCAGACCCCGACAGGGGGGGTACGAGCAGTACTTC. This translates into CASRPRQGGYEQYF.